This paragraph reports one T cell receptor (beta chain). Antigen specificity is unknown. Only in-frame clones appear in the TCRdb table, and some are missing; sequencing was by immunoSEQ multiplex PCR. The sample consists of more than 550,000 clones, 90% to 95% of them appearing once. This record comes from a study of shared clonotypes between healthy human individuals. Study-level points and caveats: With a handful of donors compared, around 5.4% of naive CD4 clonotypes were shared. The rarefaction results pointed to incomplete sorted-subset sequencing despite large depth.

V shed 6 bases, J shed 14 bases, and the junction held 14 bases outside the gene matches. This CDR3 is built from 14 residues. Germline V lookup: CDR1 MNHEY, CDR2 SVGAGI. CD45RO-negative, CCR7-positively selected cells formed the naive CD8 fraction, excluding terminally differentiated effector memory CD45RA+ cells. The TCR sequence derives from a man between 25 and 39 years old in good health. Sequenced: naive CD8+ T cells sorted from blood. The rearrangement links TRBV6-5 to TRBJ1-4; 8 positions agree with TRBD1. In nucleotides, the CDR3 is TGTGCCAGCAGCCCAGGGGGCGTCAACTCGGGGCTGTTTTTT. Translating it yields CASSPGGVNSGLFF.